The T cell receptor beta chain under discussion was sequenced for a study of cytomegalovirus exposure and HLA in healthy donors. A remark on this clone: No antigen is known for it.

Points from the study as a whole: Researchers reportedly found TCR beta sequences accurately predicted most subjects' HLA-A and HLA-B alleles. The classifier reportedly diagnosed cytomegalovirus status with high specificity and sensitivity.

The study ran its PCR with 60 Vbeta and 13 Jbeta primers. Assay used: immunoSEQ multiplex PCR; TCRdb lists only in-frame clones, some missing. In the table there are 100,000 to 150,000 clones, 70% to 85% of which are singletons. Germline CDR1 SGDLS, CDR2 YYNGEE. The CDR3 totals 18 residues. V lost 1 base to trimming and J lost 1 base; unmatched junction nucleotides: 12. This chain links TRBV9 with TRBJ2-3, with 7 bases fitting TRBD2. Sequences were obtained from PBMCs. This TCR came from a boy aged 2 to 10 in good health and CMV-seronegative. This CDR3 reads CASSVRGLAEPGTDTQYF. The CDR3 nucleotides read TGTGCCAGCAGCGTAAGAGGGCTAGCGGAGCCTGGCACAGATACGCAGTATTTT.